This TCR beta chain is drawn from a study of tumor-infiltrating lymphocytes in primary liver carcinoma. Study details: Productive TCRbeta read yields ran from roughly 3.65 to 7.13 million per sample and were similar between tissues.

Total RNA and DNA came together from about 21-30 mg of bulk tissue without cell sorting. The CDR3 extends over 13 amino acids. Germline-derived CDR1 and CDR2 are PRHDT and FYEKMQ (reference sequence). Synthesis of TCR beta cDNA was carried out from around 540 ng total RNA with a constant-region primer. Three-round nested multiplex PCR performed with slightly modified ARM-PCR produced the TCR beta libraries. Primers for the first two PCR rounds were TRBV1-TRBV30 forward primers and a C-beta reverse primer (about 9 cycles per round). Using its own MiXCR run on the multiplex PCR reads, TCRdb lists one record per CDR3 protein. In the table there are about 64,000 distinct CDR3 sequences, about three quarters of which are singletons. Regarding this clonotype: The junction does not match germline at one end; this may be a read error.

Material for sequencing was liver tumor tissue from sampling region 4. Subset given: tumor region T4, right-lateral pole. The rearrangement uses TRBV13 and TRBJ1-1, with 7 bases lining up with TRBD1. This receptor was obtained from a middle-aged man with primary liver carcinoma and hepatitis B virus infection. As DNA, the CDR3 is TGTGTCAGCAGTTTAGCGACAGGGACTGAAGCTTTCTTT. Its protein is CVSSLATGTEAFF.